The 7 T cell receptor beta chains reported below all come from one sample, sequenced in a study of regulatory T cells in long-lasting Graves disease. CDR3 regions were amplified by Arm-PCR using iRepertoire HTBI primers to build TCR beta libraries. TCRdb recomputed calls from the multiplex PCR reads with MiXCR, one row per CDR3 protein. The sample consists of around 250,000 distinct CDR3 sequences, about 18% of them appearing once. Time point here: newly diagnosed GD, antithyroid drugs for less than 3 months. Extracted RNA from PBMCs served as the source of the TCR library. This sample comprised peripheral blood mononuclear cells (PBMCs), obtained at new diagnosis, from a patient treated with antithyroid drugs. Every receptor here comes from a female donor with Graves disease.

The table lists this clonotype with many counts. The rearrangement joins TRBV28 to TRBJ1-1; D uncertain. This CDR3 contains 13 residues. V dropped 6 bases and J dropped 2 bases, with 10 bases sitting between them. Germline CDR1 is MDHEN and CDR2 is SYDVKM. The CDR3 region has the DNA TGTGCCAGCAGAGATACACCAAACACTGAAGCTTTCTTT. Translating gives CASRDTPNTEAFF.

A few counts support this clonotype. This chain uses TRBV7-9 with TRBJ2-3; tentative D call: TRBD2 (6 bases). The CDR3 has 14 residues. With 3 bases removed from V and 5 bases from J, the gap between germline ends came to 12 bases. The germline CDR1 and CDR2 sequences are SEHNR and FQNEAQ (reference sequence). The CDR3 spells CASSLGGFEDTQYF. Here the CDR3 DNA reads TGTGCCAGCAGCTTGGGGGGTTTCGAAGATACGCAGTATTTT.

This clonotype was observed at least ten times. This chain joins TRBV12-3 or TRBV12-4 and TRBJ1-5, with D uncertain. The ends were cut back, 5 bases at V and 5 bases at J, with 13 bases in the middle. The CDR3 is 14 amino acids. The CDR3 DNA is TGTGCCAGCAGTCCCCCCCCTCGGGATCAGCCCCAGCATTTT. It codes for CASSPPPRDQPQHF.

Ten or more counts support this clonotype. The V and J genes are TRBV19 and TRBJ1-2; D is possibly TRBD1 (5 bases). V shed 3 bases and J shed 8 bases, with 31 bases lying between them. The germline V gene encodes CDR1 LNHDA and CDR2 SQIVND (reference sequence). The CDR3 covers 19 residues. The CDR3 spells CASSMVGTQLLGSYGGYTF. The CDR3 DNA reads as TGTGCCAGTAGTATGGTTGGGACTCAACTACTCGGCTCCTATGGCGGCTACACCTTC.

This clonotype was counted ten times or more. V and J are TRBV12-3 or TRBV12-4 and TRBJ2-2; TRBD1 matches 7 bases. The V and J ends lost 2 bases and 5 bases, in that order; junction bases with no gene match: 2. The CDR3 has 14 amino acids. The CDR3 spells CASSLSGGTGELFF. In nucleotides, the CDR3 is TGTGCCAGCAGTTTATCAGGGGGAACCGGGGAGCTGTTTTTT.

This clonotype has at least ten counts. V gene TRBV19 combines with J gene TRBJ2-7, with 11 bases lining up with TRBD1. Germline CDR1 reads LNHDA; CDR2 reads SQIVND (reference sequence). J was trimmed by 6 bases and V by 5 bases; bases with no gene match: 9. This CDR3 has 15 amino acids. The CDR3 region is CASSPRDRGRVEQYF. The CDR3 DNA reads TGTGCCAGTAGTCCCCGGGACAGGGGGAGGGTCGAGCAGTACTTC.

This clonotype was found many times. The rearrangement uses TRBV24-1 and TRBJ1-2, with D uncertain. Germline lookup yields CDR1 KGHDR and CDR2 SFDVKD. The CDR3 contains 13 residues. Trimming cost V 4 bases and J 2 bases, with 7 bases left between them. This CDR3 reads CATSEGRNYGYTF. The CDR3 region has the DNA TGTGCCACCAGTGAAGGACGGAACTATGGCTACACCTTC.